The clone carrying this T cell receptor beta chain was seen at least ten times. The data stem from a study of early T cells in non-severe SARS-CoV-2 infection. Researchers attached unique molecular identifiers to individual cDNA molecules. TCRdb reanalysed the 5' RACE reads using MiXCR and keeps one entry per CDR3 protein. Here the sample spans over 25,000 distinct CDR3 sequences, about 5.7% being singletons. The CDR3 covers 13 residues. V was trimmed by 5 bases and J by 10 bases, leaving 15 bases between them. Looked up from germline, CDR1 is SGHTA and CDR2 is FQGNSA. This receptor was identified in an adult who was a healthcare worker with PCR-confirmed SARS-CoV-2 infection or an uninfected control (not recorded which). The V call is TRBV7-2, the J call TRBJ2-1; no clear D. The source material was whole blood. The CDR3 here is CASSPWSQREQFF. The CDR3 region has the DNA TGTGCCAGCAGCCCGTGGTCGCAAAGAGAGCAGTTCTTC.